The 21 T cell receptor beta chains listed next were all sequenced from one sample in a study of CD8+ T cells in alopecia areata. The sample's treatment: oral pan-JAK inhibitor, 5-10 mg twice daily. Following RNA extraction, reverse transcription yielded cDNA that acted as the sequencing template. Profiling relied on immunoSEQ multiplex PCR, and the TCRdb table lists in-frame clones only, not all of them. The sample includes more than 150,000 clones, around 49% of them seen just once. The sequences come from CD8+ T cells sorted from blood, collected at approximately week 51, from a patient treated with tofacitinib. The receptors derive from a human donor with alopecia areata.

V usage is TRBV10-3 and J usage is TRBJ1-1; tentative D call: TRBD1 (5 bases). Germline CDR1 ENHRY, CDR2 SYGVKD. V gave up 0 bases and J gave up 8 bases, with 13 bases separating them. The CDR3 length is 14 residues. The CDR3 sequence: CAISESGRGYEAFF. DNA of the CDR3: TGTGCCATCAGTGAGTCGGGAAGGGGTTACGAAGCTTTCTTT.

The rearrangement links TRBV9 to TRBJ2-3; D perhaps matches TRBD1 (6 bases). Trimming removed 6 bases from V and 9 bases from J, with 17 bases in between. Germline V gives CDR1 SGDLS, CDR2 YYNGEE. This CDR3 region has 13 residues. CDR3 loop: CASNKDRELTQYF. The CDR3 DNA sequence: TGTGCCAGCAACAAGGACAGAGAGCTAACGCAGTATTTT.

The chain recombines TRBV7-8 with TRBJ2-7, with D tentatively TRBD2 (5 bases). This CDR3 is built from 14 residues. The germline V gene encodes CDR1 SGHVS and CDR2 FQNEAQ. V shed 2 bases and J shed 6 bases, with 14 bases lying between them. The CDR3 protein is CASSLKVGSGEQYF. DNA for the CDR3: TGTGCCAGCAGCTTAAAGGTGGGGAGCGGCGAGCAGTACTTC.

This clone was picked up a small number of times. V gene TRBV27 combines with J gene TRBJ2-2; 9 bases line up with TRBD1. Germline CDR1 is MNHEY and CDR2 is SMNVEV (reference sequence). The trim removed 5 bases at V and 4 bases at J, leaving 5 bases unmatched. CDR3 size: 15 residues. As DNA, the CDR3 is TGTGCCAGCAGTCCCGGGACAGGGTTCACCGGGGAGCTGTTTTTT. Protein sequence: CASSPGTGFTGELFF.

This chain uses TRBV19 with TRBJ2-7, with D perhaps assigned TRBD1 or TRBD2 (5 bases each). The CDR3 is made up of 13 amino acids. The V gene lost 9 bases and the J gene lost 0 bases, with 12 bases spanning the gap. Per germline, CDR1 LNHDA and CDR2 SQIVND (reference sequence). The CDR3 bases are TGTGCCAGCCGGGACCACAACTCCTACGAGCAGTACTTC. Translated, it gives CASRDHNSYEQYF. Filled out from reference TRBV19 and TRBJ2-7, the complete variable domain reads DGGITQSPKYLFRKEGQNVTLSCEQNLNHDAMYWYRQDPGQGLRLIYYSQIVNDFQKGDIAEGYSVSREKKESFPLTVTSAQKNPTAFYLCASRDHNSYEQYFGPGTRLTVT.

The DNA for the CDR3 is TGCAGTGCCGGAGACCCCCCAGTGGCGTATTTT. Its translation: CSAGDPPVAYF. The chain carries TRBV20-1 and TRBJ2-3; D remains ambiguous. From germline, CDR1 is DFQATT and CDR2 SNEGSKA (reference sequence). The CDR3 spans 11 residues. The V end lost 6 bases, the J end lost 14 bases, and 18 bases lay between the germline ends.

The rearrangement uses TRBV27 and TRBJ1-6; 7 nucleotides align to TRBD1. Losses at the gene ends were 7 bases for V and 8 bases for J; bases not matched to a gene: 5. The germline gives CDR1 MNHEY, CDR2 SMNVEV (reference sequence). The CDR3 totals 13 residues. Here the CDR3 reads CASKQGSYSPLHF. The CDR3 DNA reads as TGTGCCAGCAAACAGGGGTCTTATTCACCCCTCCACTTT.

The V and J genes are TRBV5-1 and TRBJ2-5; 11 bases match TRBD1. The V segment lost 1 base and the J segment 4 bases; nucleotides outside the gene matches: 6. The CDR3 runs 16 residues. The germline CDR1 and CDR2 sequences are SGHRS and YFSETQ. As DNA, the CDR3 is TGCGCCAGCAGCTTGCGCCTCGGGACAGGGGGAGAGACCCAGTACTTC. This gives the protein CASSLRLGTGGETQYF.

This chain connects TRBV25-1 to TRBJ2-1; 11 bases map to TRBD2. The CDR3 sequence is 14 residues long. CDR1 and CDR2 from the germline V gene are MGHDK and SYGVNS. Unmatched junction bases numbered 7, after V lost 8 bases and J lost 7 bases. The CDR3 sequence is CASAISGGDNEQFF. In DNA, the CDR3 is TGTGCCAGCGCAATTAGCGGGGGGGATAATGAGCAGTTCTTC. The full variable domain, rest sourced from reference TRBV25-1 and TRBJ2-1, is EADIYQTPRYLVIGTGKKITLECSQTMGHDKMYWYQQDPGMELHLIHYSYGVNSTEKGDLSSESTVSRIRTEHFPLTLESARPSHTSQYLCASAISGGDNEQFFGPGTRLTVL.

This clone has only one observation. The chain combines TRBV7-9 with TRBJ1-4; D unclear. CDR1 and CDR2 from the germline V gene are SEHNR and FQNEAQ (reference sequence). The CDR3 spans 15 residues. V lost 0 bases and J 6 bases, leaving 11 bases between the germline ends. The CDR3 DNA follows: TGTGCCAGCAGCTTAGCCGAGGGTTCGTATGAAAAACTGTTTTTT. Residues: CASSLAEGSYEKLFF.

This chain uses TRBV19 with TRBJ2-3; 10 nucleotides line up with TRBD1. The CDR3 has 15 residues. Germline trimming cut 3 bases from V and 4 bases from J; bases unmatched to any gene: 4. Germline V lookup: CDR1 LNHDA, CDR2 SQIVND (reference sequence). The CDR3 is CASSIWDRGADTQYF. The DNA for the CDR3 is TGTGCCAGTAGTATCTGGGACAGGGGTGCAGATACGCAGTATTTT. Combining the CDR3 with reference TRBV19 and TRBJ2-3 gives the whole variable domain DGGITQSPKYLFRKEGQNVTLSCEQNLNHDAMYWYRQDPGQGLRLIYYSQIVNDFQKGDIAEGYSVSREKKESFPLTVTSAQKNPTAFYLCASSIWDRGADTQYFGPGTRLTVL.

As concerns this clone: This same CDR3 is encoded by further DNA sequences in the sample. The rearrangement links TRBV25-1 to TRBJ1-6; the D is unclear. Germline assignment: CDR1 MGHDK and CDR2 SYGVNS. V was clipped by 3 bases and J by 0 bases, with 9 bases between them. The CDR3 consists of 16 residues. Here the CDR3 reads CASSERTHSYNSPLHF. In nucleotides, the CDR3 is TGTGCCAGCAGTGAGCGGACGCACTCCTATAATTCACCCCTCCACTTT.

The chain recombines TRBV30 with TRBJ1-6; a weak D match, TRBD1 (5 bases). The germline CDR1 and CDR2 sequences are GTSNPN and SVGIG (reference sequence). V was clipped by 6 bases and J by 7 bases, with 13 bases between them. This CDR3 is built from 13 residues. The CDR3, as DNA: TGTGCCTGCAATCAGGGTGGAAATTCACCCCTCCACTTT. Protein sequence: CACNQGGNSPLHF.

Only one count was recorded for this clone. The V gene is TRBV6-5, the J gene TRBJ1-1, with D maybe TRBD1 (6 bases). The germline V gene encodes CDR1 MNHEY and CDR2 SVGAGI. There are 12 residues in the CDR3. Between the trimmed V and J ends, which lost 7 bases and 5 bases, there was a span of 11 bases. The CDR3 region has the DNA TGTGCCAGCATCCAAGGGGGGACTGAAGCTTTCTTT. It translates to CASIQGGTEAFF.

The chain couples TRBV4-1 to TRBJ2-6; tentative D call: TRBD1 (5 bases). The V end lost 1 base, the J end lost 6 bases, and 16 bases lay between the germline ends. The CDR3 length is 17 residues. Germline assignment: CDR1 MGHRA and CDR2 YSYEKL. The CDR3: CASSQGREGVLANVLTF. DNA of the CDR3: TGCGCCAGCAGCCAAGGACGAGAAGGGGTCCTGGCCAACGTCCTGACTTTC.

This chain joins TRBV7-9 and TRBJ2-6; D is possibly TRBD1 or TRBD2 (6 bases each). With 1 base removed from V and 1 base from J, the gap between germline ends came to 11 bases. Per germline, CDR1 SEHNR and CDR2 FQNEAQ (reference sequence). This CDR3 comprises 17 residues. CDR3 coding DNA: TGTGCCAGCAGCTTAGTGGGGGGCCCGTCTGGGGCCAACGTCCTGACTTTC. Translated: CASSLVGGPSGANVLTF.

V and J are TRBV6-5 and TRBJ1-1; TRBD1 is a possible D gene (5 bases). The germline V and J ends were trimmed by 3 bases and 9 bases, with 8 bases remaining between them. CDR1 is MNHEY, CDR2 SVGAGI, per germline. The length of the CDR3 is 11 residues. CDR3 protein: CASSYTGQAFF. CDR3 nucleotides: TGTGCCAGCAGTTATACAGGTCAAGCTTTCTTT.

The rearrangement joins TRBV6-5 to TRBJ2-2; TRBD2 agrees at 7 bases. The germline V gene encodes CDR1 MNHEY and CDR2 SVGAGI. V was clipped by 2 bases and J by 6 bases; unmatched bases: 9. The CDR3 spans 16 residues. CDR3 residues: CASSYSGGEGPGELFF. CDR3 coding DNA: TGTGCCAGCAGTTACAGTGGCGGGGAGGGACCCGGGGAGCTGTTTTTT.

The V call is TRBV12-5, the J call TRBJ1-2; D is ambiguous. The CDR3 covers 11 residues. From germline, CDR1 is LGHNT and CDR2 FRNRAP. The germline V and J ends were trimmed by 0 bases and 11 bases, with 7 bases remaining between them. The CDR3 sequence: CASGLVGSYTF. Written as DNA, the CDR3 is TGTGCTAGTGGTTTGGTCGGGAGTTACACCTTC.

The V gene is TRBV2, the J gene TRBJ2-5; D is unclear. V was trimmed by 3 bases and J by 2 bases, leaving 7 bases between them. CDR1 and CDR2 (germline): SNHLY, FYNNEI. The CDR3 runs 13 residues. The CDR3 bases are TGTGCCAGCAGTGACAGCAGTCAAGAGACCCAGTACTTC. Protein sequence: CASSDSSQETQYF.

The chain is built from TRBV5-1 and TRBJ2-1; D perhaps matches TRBD2 (6 bases). Germline-derived CDR1 and CDR2 are SGHRS and YFSETQ. V was pared by 2 bases and J by 7 bases, with 7 bases between. The CDR3 is 12 amino acids. CDR3 nucleotides: TGCGCCAGCAGCTTCGGGACTAATGAGCAGTTCTTC. Translated, it gives CASSFGTNEQFF.